This entry lists 18 T cell receptor beta chains sequenced from one sample in a study of T-cell memory formation after mild COVID-19. TCRdb recomputed calls from the 5' RACE reads with MiXCR, one row per CDR3 protein. The data contain hundreds of thousands of distinct CDR3 sequences, roughly 20% of them singletons. Material for sequencing was PBMCs or a T cell subset sorted from them (not recorded which). These receptors originate from an adult woman who had mild COVID-19 (a few samples of this study predate the infection). Cell type and time point are not known.

The rearrangement joins TRBV7-9 to TRBJ1-2, with 8 nucleotides matching TRBD1. The CDR3 is 14 residues long. V shed 5 bases and J 6 bases; nucleotides not matched to a gene: 8. Germline CDR1 SEHNR, CDR2 FQNEAQ (reference sequence). The CDR3 nucleotides read TGTGCCAGCAGCCCAGCCGGGACAGGCCATGGCTACACCTTC. This translates into CASSPAGTGHGYTF. The full variable domain, completed using reference TRBV7-9 and TRBJ1-2, is DTGVSQNPRHKITKRGQNVTFRCDPISEHNRLYWYRQTLGQGPEFLTYFQNEAQLEKSRLLSDRFSAERPKGSFSTLEIQRTEQGDSAMYLCASSPAGTGHGYTFGSGTRLTVV.

The chain recombines TRBV30 with TRBJ2-5; 12 bases are shared with TRBD2. Germline V gives CDR1 GTSNPN, CDR2 SVGIG (reference sequence). The V segment lost 1 base and the J segment 1 base; nucleotides outside the gene matches: 4. The CDR3 contains 16 residues. The CDR3 DNA sequence: TGTGCCTGGAGTGATGGACTAGCGGGAAGCCAAGAGACCCAGTACTTC. Translation: CAWSDGLAGSQETQYF.

Many counts were recorded for this clonotype. This sequence joins TRBV30 and TRBJ2-7; 7 bases agree with TRBD1. The length of the CDR3 is 15 residues. The ends lost 6 bases at V and 5 bases at J; junction bases unmatched: 16. The germline V gene encodes CDR1 GTSNPN and CDR2 SVGIG (reference sequence). The CDR3: CACKVLDRFGDEQYF. In DNA, the CDR3 is TGTGCCTGCAAAGTTTTGGACAGGTTTGGCGACGAGCAGTACTTC.

This sequence joins TRBV12-3 or TRBV12-4 and TRBJ1-1; maybe TRBD1 (6 bases). Trimming pared 4 bases from V and 5 bases from J, leaving 11 bases between. This CDR3 has 13 residues. The CDR3 nucleotides read TGTGCCAGCAGTTACAGGGTGGTGACTGAAGCTTTCTTT. Its protein product is CASSYRVVTEAFF.

This clonotype was seen a handful of times. This chain's CDR3 is CSADKGATQYF. In DNA, the CDR3 is TGCAGTGCTGACAAGGGGGCTACGCAGTACTTC. This chain links TRBV20-1 with TRBJ2-5, with 7 bases fitting TRBD1. Germline V lookup: CDR1 DFQATT, CDR2 SNEGSKA (reference sequence). The CDR3 runs to 11 residues. V shed 5 bases, J shed 11 bases, and the junction held 8 bases outside the gene matches.

This clonotype turned up a few times. The chain has TRBV7-6 and TRBJ2-1; no firm D call. The CDR3 loop spans 14 amino acids. V shed 1 base and J shed 9 bases, with 13 bases lying between them. The germline V gene encodes CDR1 SGHVS and CDR2 FNYEAQ. The chain's CDR3 is CASSLGWGGGEQFF. The CDR3, as DNA: TGTGCCAGCAGCTTAGGGTGGGGTGGTGGTGAGCAGTTCTTC.

J is TRBJ2-7 and V is TRBV7-2; 9 bases map to TRBD2. Trimming removed 4 bases from V and 5 bases from J; junction bases left unmatched: 9. In germline, CDR1 is SGHTA, CDR2 FQGNSA. The length of the CDR3 is 15 residues. The CDR3 loop is CASSSTGLASNEQYF. The CDR3 nucleotides read TGTGCCAGCAGCTCTACGGGACTAGCCTCGAACGAGCAGTACTTC.

This clonotype was picked up a small number of times. The chain couples TRBV2 to TRBJ2-1, with 12 bases lining up with TRBD2. Losses at the gene ends were 5 bases for V and 4 bases for J; bases not matched to a gene: 9. CDR1 and CDR2 from the germline V gene are SNHLY and FYNNEI. The CDR3 runs 17 residues. The CDR3 nucleotides are TGTGCCAGCAGTCCACGCCCAGGACTAGCGGGATACAATGAGCAGTTCTTC. Residues: CASSPRPGLAGYNEQFF.

This clonotype was recorded many times. The chain is built from TRBV5-1 and TRBJ1-1; 7 bases match TRBD1. The ends lost 7 bases at V and 1 base at J; junction bases unmatched: 4. The CDR3 totals 13 residues. Germline CDR1 reads SGHRS; CDR2 reads YFSETQ. CDR3 protein: CASFRDRNTEAFF. CDR3 coding DNA: TGCGCCAGCTTCCGGGACAGGAACACTGAAGCTTTCTTT.

V is TRBV7-9 and J is TRBJ1-2; no definite D call. Trimming pared 1 base from V and 2 bases from J, leaving 11 bases between. This CDR3 is built from 15 residues. In germline, CDR1 is SEHNR, CDR2 FQNEAQ (reference sequence). The CDR3 loop reads CASSLDQIGNYGYTF. DNA for the CDR3: TGTGCCAGCAGCTTAGACCAGATCGGGAACTATGGCTACACCTTC.

This clonotype turned up a few times. This rearrangement joins TRBV20-1 to TRBJ2-7; the match to TRBD2 covers 8 bases. This CDR3 spans 17 amino acids. V gave up 7 bases and J gave up 1 base; unmatched junction bases: 18. Germline V gene data show CDR1 as DFQATT and CDR2 as SNEGSKA (reference sequence). The CDR3 loop is CSVAGRANGRDSYEQYF. DNA of the CDR3: TGCAGTGTTGCGGGCAGGGCTAACGGGAGGGATTCCTACGAGCAGTACTTC.

The chain couples TRBV20-1 to TRBJ2-2; 12 bases are shared with TRBD2. V dropped 0 bases and J dropped 6; count of bases not matched to a gene: 14. The CDR3 length is 19 residues. The germline CDR1 and CDR2 sequences are DFQATT and SNEGSKA (reference sequence). CDR3 protein: CSARDQKTSGGTGAGELFF. CDR3 in DNA: TGCAGTGCTAGAGATCAGAAAACTAGCGGGGGGACTGGCGCCGGGGAGCTGTTTTTT.

The chain couples TRBV7-8 to TRBJ2-7; D perhaps matches TRBD1 (5 bases). The CDR3 contains 14 residues. Germline V gene data show CDR1 as SGHVS and CDR2 as FQNEAQ. With 3 bases removed from V and 0 bases from J, the gap between germline ends came to 9 bases. Here the CDR3 reads CASSFGAVSYEQYF. In DNA, the CDR3 is TGTGCCAGCAGCTTTGGGGCGGTCTCCTACGAGCAGTACTTC.

The table lists this clonotype with a few counts. The rearrangement joins TRBV7-3 to TRBJ2-5; D call uncertain. Germline V CDR1 and CDR2: SGHTA, FQGTGA. V was pared by 4 bases and J by 9 bases, with 15 bases between. This CDR3 contains 13 residues. CDR3 protein: CASSSTTDTAQYF. The CDR3 coding sequence is TGTGCCAGCAGCTCGACGACCGATACGGCCCAGTACTTC.

This chain connects TRBV6-5 to TRBJ1-2; perhaps TRBD1 as D (6 bases). Per the germline V gene, CDR1 is MNHEY and CDR2 is SVGAGI. Trimming cost V 4 bases and J 7 bases, with 13 bases left between them. The CDR3 covers 13 residues. The DNA of the CDR3 is TGTGCCAGCAGTTTCTCACGGACAGTTGGCTACACCTTC. Translating gives CASSFSRTVGYTF.

This clonotype was counted a few times. The rearrangement links TRBV7-3 to TRBJ2-7; D is unresolved. Germline assignment: CDR1 SGHTA and CDR2 FQGTGA. The CDR3 covers 9 residues. The V end was cut by 6 bases, the J end by 7 bases, with 4 bases between. The CDR3 nucleotides are TGTGCCAGCAGGGGGGAGCAGTACTTC. This encodes CASRGEQYF.

This chain links TRBV3-1 with TRBJ1-1; D not certain. Germline V CDR1 and CDR2: LGHDT, YNNKEL (reference sequence). Deletions cut 7 bases from V and 1 base from J, with 16 bases between. The CDR3 length is 15 residues. The CDR3 region is CASTSRRGKNTEAFF. CDR3 coding DNA: TGTGCCAGCACCAGCCGACGAGGGAAGAACACTGAAGCTTTCTTT.

J is TRBJ2-5 and V is TRBV12-3 or TRBV12-4; D uncertain. The ends were cut back, 4 bases at V and 0 bases at J, with 12 bases in the middle. There are 15 residues in the CDR3. CDR3 protein: CASSSIGPYQETQYF. The DNA of the CDR3 is TGTGCCAGCAGTTCGATCGGGCCGTACCAAGAGACCCAGTACTTC.